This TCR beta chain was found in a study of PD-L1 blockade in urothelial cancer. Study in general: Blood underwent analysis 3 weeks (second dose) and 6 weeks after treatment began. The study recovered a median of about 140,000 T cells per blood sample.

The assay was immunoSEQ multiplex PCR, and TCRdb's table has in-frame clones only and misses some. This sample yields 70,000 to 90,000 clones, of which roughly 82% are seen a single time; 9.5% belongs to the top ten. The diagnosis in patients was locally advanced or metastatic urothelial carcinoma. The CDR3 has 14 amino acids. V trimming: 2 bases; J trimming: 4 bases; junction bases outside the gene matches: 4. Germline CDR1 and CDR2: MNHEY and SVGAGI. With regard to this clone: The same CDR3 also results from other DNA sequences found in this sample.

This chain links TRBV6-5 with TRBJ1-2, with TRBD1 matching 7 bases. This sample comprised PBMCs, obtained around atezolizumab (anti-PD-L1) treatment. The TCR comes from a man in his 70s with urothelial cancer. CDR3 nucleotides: TGTGCCAGCAGTTACGACAGGGCTCCCTATGGCTACACCTTC. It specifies CASSYDRAPYGYTF.